Presented here are 11 T cell receptor beta chains from one specimen sequenced in a study of T cell repertoires in cytomegalovirus infection. TCRdb called the reads again in MiXCR, with one record for every CDR3 protein. The table shows some 300,000 distinct CDR3 sequences, with about a tenth occurring only once. Sample: PBMCs. The receptors were gathered from a human donor in good health (CMV status not recorded). Some clones in this sample may be carry-over from other donors' samples.

This clonotype occurred a few times. The V gene is TRBV20-1, the J gene TRBJ2-7; 7 positions match TRBD2. The CDR3 sequence is 14 residues long. V lost 3 bases, J lost 2 bases, and 7 bases stayed unmatched. Looked up from germline, CDR1 is DFQATT and CDR2 is SNEGSKA (reference sequence). The CDR3 DNA reads as TGCAGTGCTAGTGCGGGGGTCAATACCTACGAGCAGTACTTC. Translated, it gives CSASAGVNTYEQYF.

This clonotype occurred many times. This sequence joins TRBV20-1 and TRBJ2-5; 11 bases align to TRBD2. The CDR3 covers 17 residues. Per germline, CDR1 DFQATT and CDR2 SNEGSKA (reference sequence). V shed 5 bases, J shed 7 bases, and the junction held 18 bases outside the gene matches. CDR3: CSAGPPSGTSGGGTQYF. DNA for the CDR3: TGCAGTGCTGGACCTCCTTCGGGGACTAGCGGTGGTGGGACCCAGTACTTC.

This clonotype was picked up many times. The V call is TRBV7-9, the J call TRBJ1-1; a possible D gene is TRBD1 (5 bases). Germline V gene sequence: CDR1 SEHNR, CDR2 FQNEAQ (reference sequence). The CDR3 is 17 amino acids. The V gene lost 1 base and the J gene lost 3 bases, with 18 bases spanning the gap. The CDR3 loop is CASSLVASGALDTEAFF. For the CDR3, the DNA is TGTGCCAGCAGCTTAGTTGCGAGTGGGGCTCTGGACACTGAAGCTTTCTTT. Combining the CDR3 with reference TRBV7-9 and TRBJ1-1 gives the whole variable domain DTGVSQNPRHKITKRGQNVTFRCDPISEHNRLYWYRQTLGQGPEFLTYFQNEAQLEKSRLLSDRFSAERPKGSFSTLEIQRTEQGDSAMYLCASSLVASGALDTEAFFGQGTRLTVV.

The J gene is TRBJ2-7, the V gene TRBV20-1, with 9 bases aligning to TRBD1. The germline gives CDR1 DFQATT, CDR2 SNEGSKA (reference sequence). The CDR3 is 13 amino acids. Trimming took 7 bases from V and 7 from J; bases not matched to a gene: 11. In nucleotides, the CDR3 is TGCAGTGTCGAGGGGGACAGGGTGTGGGAGCAGTACTTC. It is translated as CSVEGDRVWEQYF.

This clonotype was seen a few times. The chain uses TRBV9 and TRBJ1-1; TRBD1 might be the D (5 bases). V shed 0 bases and J shed 8 bases, with 20 bases lying between them. Germline CDR1 SGDLS, CDR2 YYNGEE. This CDR3 has 16 amino acids. CDR3 coding DNA: TGTGCCAGCAGCGTAGGACAGCGCCTCGCCGGGGGGGAAGCTTTCTTT. As protein: CASSVGQRLAGGEAFF.

Regarding this clonotype: This may come from a read error, since a much larger clone is one base off. V usage is TRBV2 and J usage is TRBJ1-1, with D tentatively TRBD1 (5 bases). V was clipped by 4 bases and J by 1 base, with 7 bases between them. This CDR3 contains 13 residues. Germline CDR1 reads SNHLY; CDR2 reads FYNNEI. The CDR3 DNA reads as TGTGCCAGCAGTGGGGGGGAGAACACTGAAGCTTTCTTT. Its translation: CASSGGENTEAFF.

This clonotype has a handful of counts. The DNA for the CDR3 is TGCAGCGTTGATAAGGGCTCTGGGGAGACCCAGTACTTC. It encodes CSVDKGSGETQYF. The chain joins TRBV29-1 to TRBJ2-5, with D unclear. Trimming shortened V by 3 bases and J by 5 bases, and 13 bases separated the two germline ends. The CDR3 has 13 amino acids. Germline values: CDR1 SQVTM, CDR2 ANQGSEA.

This clonotype has just a few counts. The CDR3 nucleotides read TGTGCCAGCAGCTTAGGTTCGGGGGGGATCAATGGCTACACCTTC. This translates into CASSLGSGGINGYTF. The genes are TRBV7-8 and TRBJ1-2; the D gene is possibly TRBD1 (5 bases). Germline-derived CDR1 and CDR2 are SGHVS and FQNEAQ. The CDR3 runs to 15 residues. The V end lost 1 base, the J end lost 6 bases, and 15 bases lay between the germline ends.

The gene calls are TRBV18 and TRBJ2-1; D is undetermined. The CDR3 runs to 13 residues. Per germline, CDR1 KGHSH and CDR2 LQKENI. The V gene lost 3 bases and the J gene lost 9 bases, with 12 bases spanning the gap. In DNA, the CDR3 is TGTGCCAGCTCACCGGACCTGAGGAGTGAGCAGTTCTTC. This encodes CASSPDLRSEQFF.

This clonotype was seen repeatedly, ten times or more. This chain uses TRBV4-3 with TRBJ2-1, with D perhaps matching TRBD2 (5 bases). V was clipped by 4 bases and J by 8 bases, with 12 bases between them. The CDR3 is 13 amino acids. CDR1 and CDR2 from the germline V gene are LGHNA and YSLEER. CDR3 nucleotides: TGCGCCAGCAGCCCCCCCGGACTCGATGAGCAGTTCTTC. This codes for CASSPPGLDEQFF.

This clonotype was recorded many times. The chain recombines TRBV6-5 with TRBJ1-1; weak D call: TRBD1 (6 bases). V gave up 0 bases and J gave up 4 bases, with 9 bases separating them. The length of the CDR3 is 14 residues. Germline V gives CDR1 MNHEY, CDR2 SVGAGI. The chain's CDR3 is CASSYSGRGTEAFF. CDR3 sequence (DNA): TGTGCCAGCAGTTACTCGGGCAGGGGCACTGAAGCTTTCTTT.